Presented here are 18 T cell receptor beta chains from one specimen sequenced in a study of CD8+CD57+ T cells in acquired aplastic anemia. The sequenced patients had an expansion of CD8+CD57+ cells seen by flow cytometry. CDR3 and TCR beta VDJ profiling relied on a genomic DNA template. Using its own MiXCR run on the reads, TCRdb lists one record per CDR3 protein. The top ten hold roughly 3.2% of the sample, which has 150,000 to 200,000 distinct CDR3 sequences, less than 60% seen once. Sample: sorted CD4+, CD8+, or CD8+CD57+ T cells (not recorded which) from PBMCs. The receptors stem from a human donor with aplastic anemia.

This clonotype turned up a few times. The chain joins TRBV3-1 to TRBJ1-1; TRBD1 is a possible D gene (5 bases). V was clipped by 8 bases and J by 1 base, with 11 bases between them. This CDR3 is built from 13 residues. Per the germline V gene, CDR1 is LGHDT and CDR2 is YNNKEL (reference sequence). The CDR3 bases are TGTGCCAGCTCGTCACAGGAGAACACTGAAGCTTTCTTT. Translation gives CASSSQENTEAFF.

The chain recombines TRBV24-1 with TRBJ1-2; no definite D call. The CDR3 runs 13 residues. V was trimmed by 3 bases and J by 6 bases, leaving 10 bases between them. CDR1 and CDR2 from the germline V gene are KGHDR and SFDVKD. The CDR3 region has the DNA TGTGCCACCAGTGATCCGAATGAGGATGGCTACACCTTC. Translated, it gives CATSDPNEDGYTF.

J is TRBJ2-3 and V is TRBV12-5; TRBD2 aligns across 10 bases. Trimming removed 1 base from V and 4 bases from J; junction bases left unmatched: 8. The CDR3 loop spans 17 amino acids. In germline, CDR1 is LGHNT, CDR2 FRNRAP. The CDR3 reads CASGLGPAGGQPDTQYF. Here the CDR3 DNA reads TGTGCTAGTGGTTTGGGTCCAGCGGGGGGGCAGCCAGATACGCAGTATTTT. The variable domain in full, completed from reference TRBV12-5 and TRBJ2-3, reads DARVTQTPRHKVTEMGQEVTMRCQPILGHNTVFWYRQTMMQGLELLAYFRNRAPLDDSGMPKDRFSAEMPDATLATLKIQPSEPRDSAVYFCASGLGPAGGQPDTQYFGPGTRLTVL.

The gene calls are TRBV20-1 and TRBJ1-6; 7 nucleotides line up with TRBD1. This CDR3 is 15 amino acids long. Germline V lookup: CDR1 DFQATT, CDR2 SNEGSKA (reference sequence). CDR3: CGPNPGTGVDSPLHF. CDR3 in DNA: TGCGGTCCCAACCCCGGAACAGGGGTCGATTCACCCCTCCACTTT.

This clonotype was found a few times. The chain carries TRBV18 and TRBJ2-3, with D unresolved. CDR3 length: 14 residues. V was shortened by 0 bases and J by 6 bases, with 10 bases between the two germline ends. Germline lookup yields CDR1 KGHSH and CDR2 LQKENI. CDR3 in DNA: TGTGCCAGCTCACCACCGACGCTCGGCGATACGCAGTATTTT. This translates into CASSPPTLGDTQYF.

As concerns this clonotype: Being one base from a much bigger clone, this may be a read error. The CDR3 coding sequence is TGTGCCAGCAGCTTAGTGGGGGTTGCGGCCAAAAACATTCAGTACTTC. This codes for CASSLVGVAAKNIQYF. This rearrangement joins TRBV11-2 to TRBJ2-4, with D possibly called TRBD1 or TRBD2 (5 bases each). CDR3 length: 16 amino acids. Trimming stripped 1 base from V and 1 base from J, with 11 bases between. CDR1 and CDR2 from the germline V gene are SGHAT and FQNNGV.

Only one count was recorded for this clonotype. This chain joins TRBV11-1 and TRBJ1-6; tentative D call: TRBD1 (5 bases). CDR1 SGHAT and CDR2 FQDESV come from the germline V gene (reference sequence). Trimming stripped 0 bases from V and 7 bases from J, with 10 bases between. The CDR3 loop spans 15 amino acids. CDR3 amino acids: CASSLASGLNSPLHF. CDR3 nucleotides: TGTGCCAGCAGCTTAGCCTCAGGGCTCAATTCACCCCTCCACTTT.

CDR3 coding DNA: TGTGCCACCAGCAGTTCGACCGGGACTAGCGGGACTGATACGCAGTATTTT. It encodes CATSSSTGTSGTDTQYF. The chain recombines TRBV15 with TRBJ2-3; TRBD2 matches 13 bases. Germline V lookup: CDR1 LNHNV, CDR2 YYDKDF (reference sequence). Trimming at V came to 3 bases and at J to 6 bases, leaving 9 bases not matched to a gene. The CDR3 runs 17 residues.

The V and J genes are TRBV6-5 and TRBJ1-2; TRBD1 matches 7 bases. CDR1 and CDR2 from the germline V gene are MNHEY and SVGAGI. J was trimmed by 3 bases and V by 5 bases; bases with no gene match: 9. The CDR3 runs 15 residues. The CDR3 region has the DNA TGTGCCAGCAGTGCCCTCCCTACAGGGGACTATGGCTACACCTTC. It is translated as CASSALPTGDYGYTF.

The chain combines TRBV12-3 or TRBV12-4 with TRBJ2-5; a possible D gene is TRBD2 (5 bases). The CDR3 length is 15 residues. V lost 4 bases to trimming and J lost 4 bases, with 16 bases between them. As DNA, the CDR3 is TGTGCCAGCAGTTACTCGAACGGGGAAGGAGAGACCCAGTACTTC. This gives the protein CASSYSNGEGETQYF.

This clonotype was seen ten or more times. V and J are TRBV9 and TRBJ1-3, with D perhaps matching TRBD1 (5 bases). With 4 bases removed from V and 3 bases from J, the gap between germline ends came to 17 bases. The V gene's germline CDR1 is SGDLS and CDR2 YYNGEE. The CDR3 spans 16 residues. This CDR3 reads CASSPRVQGSGNTIYF. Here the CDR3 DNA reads TGTGCCAGCAGCCCACGCGTTCAGGGAAGTGGAAACACCATATATTTT.

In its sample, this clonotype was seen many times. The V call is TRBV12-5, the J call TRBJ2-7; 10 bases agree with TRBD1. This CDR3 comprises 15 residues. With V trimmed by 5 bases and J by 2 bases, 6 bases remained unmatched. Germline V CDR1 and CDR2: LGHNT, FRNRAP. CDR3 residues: CASGPGQGWTYEQYF. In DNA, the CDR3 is TGTGCTAGTGGTCCGGGACAGGGGTGGACCTACGAGCAGTACTTC.

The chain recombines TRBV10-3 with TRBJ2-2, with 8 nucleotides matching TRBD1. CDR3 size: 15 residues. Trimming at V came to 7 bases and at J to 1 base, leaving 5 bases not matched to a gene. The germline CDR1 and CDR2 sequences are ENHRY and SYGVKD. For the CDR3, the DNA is TGTGCCATCATGACAGGGGCACTGAACACCGGGGAGCTGTTTTTT. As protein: CAIMTGALNTGELFF.

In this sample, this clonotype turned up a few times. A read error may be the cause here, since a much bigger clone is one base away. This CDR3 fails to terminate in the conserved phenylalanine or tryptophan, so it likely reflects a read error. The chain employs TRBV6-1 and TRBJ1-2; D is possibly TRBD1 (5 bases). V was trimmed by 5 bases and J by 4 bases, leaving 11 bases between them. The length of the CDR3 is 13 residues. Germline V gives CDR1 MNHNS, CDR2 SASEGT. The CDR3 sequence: CASSTIDSYGYTC. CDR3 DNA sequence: TGTGCCAGCAGTACCATTGACAGCTATGGCTACACCTGC.

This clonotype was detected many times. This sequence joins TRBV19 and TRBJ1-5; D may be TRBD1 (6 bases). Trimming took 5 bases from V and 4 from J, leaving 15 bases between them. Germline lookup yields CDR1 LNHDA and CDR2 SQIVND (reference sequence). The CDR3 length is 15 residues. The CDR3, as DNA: TGTGCCAGTAGTGTTAAGGGGGGGGGTAATCAGCCCCAGCATTTT. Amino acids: CASSVKGGGNQPQHF.

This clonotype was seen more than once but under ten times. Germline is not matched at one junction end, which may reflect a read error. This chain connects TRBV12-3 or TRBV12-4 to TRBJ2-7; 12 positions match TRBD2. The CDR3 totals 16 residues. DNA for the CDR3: TGTGCCAGCAGTCCTAGCGGGGGGGCCTCTTCCTGCGAGCAGTACTTC. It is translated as CASSPSGGASSCEQYF.

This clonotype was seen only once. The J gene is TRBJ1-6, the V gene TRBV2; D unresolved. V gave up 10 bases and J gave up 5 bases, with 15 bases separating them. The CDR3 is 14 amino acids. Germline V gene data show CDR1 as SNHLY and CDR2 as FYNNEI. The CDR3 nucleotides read TGTGCCATCAGAAGGGCGGGGAATAATTCACCCCTCCACTTT. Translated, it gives CAIRRAGNNSPLHF.

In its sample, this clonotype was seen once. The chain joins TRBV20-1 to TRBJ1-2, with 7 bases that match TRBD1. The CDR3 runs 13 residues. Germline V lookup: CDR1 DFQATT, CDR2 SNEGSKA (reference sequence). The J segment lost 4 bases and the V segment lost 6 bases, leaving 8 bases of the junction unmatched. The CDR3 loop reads CSAAQGEGYGYTF. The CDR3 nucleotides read TGCAGTGCGGCTCAGGGGGAAGGCTATGGCTACACCTTC.